One sample yielded the 28 T cell receptor beta chains listed below, sequenced in a study of cytomegalovirus exposure and HLA in healthy donors. Vbeta (60) and Jbeta (13) primers were used in the PCR. The data were produced by immunoSEQ multiplex PCR, yet TCRdb's version contains in-frame clones alone and is incomplete. This table has about 98,000 clones, under 70% appearing once. What was sequenced was PBMCs. These receptors were collected from a man aged 50-59 years in good health and CMV-seronegative.

This chain joins TRBV28 and TRBJ2-7, with D perhaps matching TRBD2 (6 bases). Trimming removed 5 bases at V and 3 bases at J, with 14 bases between. Looked up from germline, CDR1 is MDHEN and CDR2 is SYDVKM. The length of the CDR3 is 14 residues. The CDR3 DNA sequence: TGTGCCAGCAGTCCCGGGACTCTCCTCTACGAGCAGTACTTC. This gives the protein CASSPGTLLYEQYF.

This clone was seen only once. This chain links TRBV10-3 with TRBJ2-1; TRBD2 is a possible D gene (6 bases). Germline-derived CDR1 and CDR2 are ENHRY and SYGVKD. Trimming cost V 7 bases and J 9 bases, with 16 bases left between them. The CDR3 length is 13 residues. CDR3 sequence (DNA): TGTGCCATCACTCGGACTATCAGCAGTGAGCAGTTCTTC. Translation gives CAITRTISSEQFF.

This chain uses TRBV7-9 with TRBJ2-5, with TRBD2 matching over 9 bases. The tail of the sequence fits TRBJ2-7 better, so the J call may be wrong. The germline gives CDR1 SEHNR, CDR2 FQNEAQ (reference sequence). The CDR3 has 14 residues. The CDR3 region is CASSLIAGAHEQYF. CDR3 in DNA: TGTGCCAGCAGCCTGATAGCGGGAGCCCACGAGCAGTACTTC.

As for this clone: At one end, the junction sequence differs from germline, possibly due to a read error. The chain joins TRBV27 to TRBJ2-3, with D hard to call. Germline V lookup: CDR1 MNHEY, CDR2 SMNVEV (reference sequence). This CDR3 spans 12 amino acids. CDR3 in DNA: TGTGCCAGCAGTCTATCCCTGGATACGCAGTATTTT. Translation gives CASSLSLDTQYF.

This clone appeared a few times. V usage is TRBV9 and J usage is TRBJ1-3, with 9 bases aligning to TRBD1. Germline V gene data show CDR1 as SGDLS and CDR2 as YYNGEE. There are 16 residues in the CDR3. V was pared by 1 base and J by 4 bases, with 6 bases of the junction left unmatched. CDR3 nucleotides: TGTGCCAGCAGCGTACGACAGGGGGTCTCGGGAAACACCATATATTTT. It is translated as CASSVRQGVSGNTIYF.

The V and J genes are TRBV2 and TRBJ2-1; D might be TRBD2 (6 bases). Germline-derived CDR1 and CDR2 are SNHLY and FYNNEI. Trimming shortened V by 10 bases and J by 10 bases, and 17 bases separated the two germline ends. The CDR3 spans 12 residues. The CDR3 protein is CATGLTRGEQFF. CDR3 DNA sequence: TGTGCCACCGGACTAACTCGGGGAGAGCAGTTCTTC.

The rearrangement uses TRBV6-1 and TRBJ2-1; D ambiguous. Trimming removed 2 bases from V and 3 bases from J, with 14 bases in between. The CDR3 contains 16 residues. Germline V CDR1 and CDR2: MNHNS, SASEGT. For the CDR3, the DNA is TGTGCCAGCAGTGAACCCGAGGCTCCTCTCTACAATGAGCAGTTCTTC. This gives the protein CASSEPEAPLYNEQFF.

The V gene is TRBV11-1, the J gene TRBJ2-2; 13 positions match TRBD2. Germline V lookup: CDR1 SGHAT, CDR2 FQDESV (reference sequence). The V and J ends lost 2 bases and 0 bases, in that order; junction bases with no gene match: 6. The CDR3 extends over 19 amino acids. CDR3 loop: CASSLYVLAGGPNTGELFF. CDR3 in DNA: TGTGCCAGCAGCTTATATGTACTAGCGGGGGGGCCGAACACCGGGGAGCTGTTTTTT.

This rearrangement joins TRBV4-1 to TRBJ2-1, with TRBD2 matching 10 bases. The junction had 5 bases not matched to a gene; V was cut back by 1 base and J by 8 bases. The CDR3 consists of 15 residues. CDR1 and CDR2 (germline): MGHRA, YSYEKL. The CDR3 sequence: CASSQAELAGDEQFF. CDR3 sequence (DNA): TGCGCCAGCAGCCAAGCGGAGCTAGCGGGAGATGAGCAGTTCTTC.

For this clone: The germline gene is not matched at one end of the junction; a read error may be the cause. This chain connects TRBV5-8 to TRBJ2-7, with 9 bases fitting TRBD1. CDR1 is SGHTS and CDR2 is YDEGEE in the germline V gene. The CDR3 contains 13 residues. CDR3 residues: CASSLDRGYEQYF. Here the CDR3 DNA reads TGTGCCAGCAGTTTGGACAGGGGTTACGAGCAGTACTTC.

The rearrangement uses TRBV28 and TRBJ1-2, with unresolved D. The germline V gene encodes CDR1 MDHEN and CDR2 SYDVKM. The V end was cut by 6 bases, the J end by 2 bases, with 13 bases between. The CDR3 loop spans 14 amino acids. The CDR3 reads CASRKEAANYGYTF. For the CDR3, the DNA is TGTGCCAGCAGAAAAGAGGCTGCGAACTATGGCTACACCTTC.

This clone was observed once. The rearrangement uses TRBV10-3 and TRBJ2-2; 11 nucleotides agree with TRBD2. This CDR3 comprises 17 residues. CDR1 is ENHRY, CDR2 SYGVKD, per germline. The V segment lost 0 bases and the J segment 5 bases; nucleotides outside the gene matches: 5. DNA for the CDR3: TGTGCCATCAGTGAGTCGCTAGCGGGGGGTCGTACCGGGGAGCTGTTTTTT. Amino acid sequence: CAISESLAGGRTGELFF.

The rearrangement links TRBV7-3 to TRBJ2-6; D not resolved. This CDR3 is 16 amino acids long. Trimming cost V 1 base and J 1 base, with 8 bases left between them. The germline V gene encodes CDR1 SGHTA and CDR2 FQGTGA. Here the CDR3 DNA reads TGTGCCAGCAGCTTAAACGGCGGTTCTGGGGCCAACGTCCTGACTTTC. This encodes CASSLNGGSGANVLTF. Looking up the rest from reference TRBV7-3 and TRBJ2-6 gives the full variable domain: GAGVSQTPSNKVTEKGKYVELRCDPISGHTALYWYRQSLGQGPEFLIYFQGTGAADDSGLPNDRFFAVRPEGSVSTLKIQRTERGDSAVYLCASSLNGGSGANVLTFGAGSRLTVL.

The rearrangement links TRBV28 to TRBJ1-5; TRBD1 agrees at 7 bases. The CDR3 runs to 14 residues. V gave up 5 bases and J gave up 2 bases; unmatched junction bases: 3. Looked up from germline, CDR1 is MDHEN and CDR2 is SYDVKM. The DNA of the CDR3 is TGTGCCAGCAGTCGGACAGGCGGCAATCAGCCCCAGCATTTT. This sequence encodes CASSRTGGNQPQHF.

The rearrangement joins TRBV2 to TRBJ2-3, with 7 bases aligning to TRBD2. Looked up from germline, CDR1 is SNHLY and CDR2 is FYNNEI. The J segment lost 4 bases and the V segment lost 8 bases, leaving 18 bases of the junction unmatched. The CDR3 extends over 17 amino acids. The DNA for the CDR3 is TGTGCCAGCCTGAAGGGGAGGGGCAGGGATCTGCCAGATACGCAGTATTTT. Its translation is CASLKGRGRDLPDTQYF.

The chain joins TRBV5-6 to TRBJ2-1; 10 bases align to TRBD2. J lost 7 bases, V lost 4 bases, and 8 bases had no gene match. The germline CDR1 and CDR2 sequences are SGHDT and YYEEEE. The CDR3 consists of 15 residues. DNA of the CDR3: TGTGCCAGCAGCCTGAGCGGGGGGGCCAAAAATGAGCAGTTCTTC. Residues: CASSLSGGAKNEQFF.

The chain uses TRBV6-5 and TRBJ1-3; 9 bases are shared with TRBD1. The CDR3 extends over 13 amino acids. Germline V gene data show CDR1 as MNHEY and CDR2 as SVGAGI. V shed 2 bases and J 7 bases; nucleotides not matched to a gene: 0. The CDR3, as DNA: TGTGCCAGCAGTTACGGACAGGGGAACACCATATATTTT. It yields the protein CASSYGQGNTIYF.

V is TRBV7-8 and J is TRBJ2-3, with a tentative D call TRBD1 (5 bases). Germline V gives CDR1 SGHVS, CDR2 FQNEAQ. V lost 3 bases, J lost 0 bases, and 7 bases lay in between. This CDR3 comprises 14 residues. DNA of the CDR3: TGTGCCAGCAGCTTTGACAGTAGCACAGATACGCAGTATTTT. It is translated as CASSFDSSTDTQYF.

This clone was seen a handful of times. This rearrangement joins TRBV14 to TRBJ2-7, with TRBD1 as a possible D gene (6 bases). Looked up from germline, CDR1 is SGHDN and CDR2 is FVKESK. Trimming removed 1 base from V and 1 base from J, with 14 bases in between. The CDR3 runs 16 residues. The CDR3 nucleotides are TGTGCCAGCAGCCAAGCCTTGTATGGGACATCCTACGAGCAGTACTTC. Protein product: CASSQALYGTSYEQYF. Variable domain in full (rest from reference TRBV14 and TRBJ2-7): EAGVTQFPSHSVIEKGQTVTLRCDPISGHDNLYWYRRVMGKEIKFLLHFVKESKQDESGMPNNRFLAERTGGTYSTLKVQPAELEDSGVYFCASSQALYGTSYEQYFGPGTRLTVT.

This clone showed up just once. This chain connects TRBV7-2 to TRBJ2-7; a possible D gene is TRBD2 (6 bases). Germline assignment: CDR1 SGHTA and CDR2 FQGNSA. The CDR3 covers 14 residues. V was clipped by 4 bases and J by 1 base, with 11 bases between them. CDR3 sequence: CASSWEENSYEQYF. In DNA, the CDR3 is TGTGCCAGCAGCTGGGAGGAAAATTCCTACGAGCAGTACTTC.

This sequence joins TRBV29-1 and TRBJ1-1; a possible D gene is TRBD1 (5 bases). The CDR3 loop spans 13 amino acids. V gave up 6 bases and J gave up 0 bases, with 11 bases separating them. The V gene's germline CDR1 is SQVTM and CDR2 ANQGSEA. Written as DNA, the CDR3 is TGCAGCGTCCTCGGGGGAGTGAACACTGAAGCTTTCTTT. It specifies CSVLGGVNTEAFF.

The DNA of the CDR3 is TGTGCCAGCAGCGGGCCGGGACAGGGGGCTTATAACTATGGCTACACCTTC. Translation: CASSGPGQGAYNYGYTF. This rearrangement joins TRBV7-9 to TRBJ1-2, with 12 bases matching TRBD1. The CDR3 totals 17 residues. Germline V gene data show CDR1 as SEHNR and CDR2 as FQNEAQ (reference sequence). V lost 5 bases to trimming and J lost 1 base; unmatched junction nucleotides: 8.

The J gene is TRBJ2-1, the V gene TRBV27, with 8 bases lining up with TRBD1. Unmatched junction bases numbered 5, after V lost 5 bases and J lost 8 bases. This CDR3 spans 13 amino acids. Germline lookup yields CDR1 MNHEY and CDR2 SMNVEV (reference sequence). The CDR3 nucleotides are TGTGCCAGCAGTGGGCAGGGGGCCGATGAGCAGTTCTTC. It yields the protein CASSGQGADEQFF.

The chain couples TRBV5-4 to TRBJ2-1; 13 bases map to TRBD2. CDR1 and CDR2 (germline): SGHNT, YYREEE (reference sequence). CDR3 length equals 16 residues. The junction had 8 bases not matched to a gene; V was cut back by 4 bases and J by 7 bases. In nucleotides, the CDR3 is TGTGCCAGCAGCCCACGGACTAGCGGGAGATCGAATGAGCAGTTCTTC. It is translated as CASSPRTSGRSNEQFF.

V usage is TRBV4-1 and J usage is TRBJ2-5; 7 nucleotides match TRBD1. This CDR3 is 15 amino acids long. Germline V gives CDR1 MGHRA, CDR2 YSYEKL. Unmatched junction bases numbered 4, after V lost 1 base and J lost 2 bases. The CDR3 reads CASSQVRGLQETQYF. CDR3 nucleotide sequence: TGCGCCAGCAGCCAAGTCAGGGGGTTACAAGAGACCCAGTACTTC.

This clone has a handful of counts. V usage is TRBV6-5 and J usage is TRBJ2-3; D is unclear. Trimming took off 2 bases at V and 6 bases at J, with 6 bases between the two ends. From germline, CDR1 is MNHEY and CDR2 SVGAGI. This CDR3 contains 12 residues. The CDR3 DNA sequence: TGTGCCAGCAGTTACGAGCTGGATACGCAGTATTTT. Amino acids: CASSYELDTQYF.

The chain combines TRBV28 with TRBJ2-5; 8 bases are a match to TRBD2. The CDR3 length is 17 residues. With 4 bases clipped from V and 2 bases from J, the junction kept 12 bases outside the gene matches. Germline CDR1 and CDR2: MDHEN and SYDVKM. This CDR3 reads CASSSLPSGGQQETQYF. The CDR3, as DNA: TGTGCCAGCAGTTCTCTCCCCAGCGGGGGTCAGCAAGAGACCCAGTACTTC.

The chain combines TRBV9 with TRBJ2-2; D may be TRBD1 (6 bases). Germline-derived CDR1 and CDR2 are SGDLS and YYNGEE. The V gene lost 0 bases and the J gene lost 6 bases, with 9 bases spanning the gap. This CDR3 region has 14 residues. Here the CDR3 reads CASSVGDIAGELFF. In DNA, the CDR3 is TGTGCCAGCAGCGTAGGGGACATTGCCGGGGAGCTGTTTTTT.